This TCR beta chain was retrieved from a study of shared clonotypes between healthy human individuals. On the study more broadly: Researchers assigned three CD4 naive, three CD4 memory, two CD8 naive and one CD8 memory plate to each donor.

V dropped 3 bases and J dropped 2; count of bases not matched to a gene: 7. The CDR3 runs 16 residues. Germline V gene sequence: CDR1 SGHRS, CDR2 YFSETQ. Whole-study results and caveats: Non-shared clonotypes had lower generation probabilities than those shared by all four donors. Several donors shared around 5.1% of their naive CD4 clonotypes.

Some clones are missing from TCRdb's copy, which holds only in-frame ones; the method was immunoSEQ multiplex PCR. Of about 2.4 million clones in the sample, over 85% were seen once. About this clone: Its antigen is undetermined.

Among the donors, all were Caucasian adults who lived in Nashville, Tennessee. V and J are TRBV5-1 and TRBJ1-2; 10 bases agree with TRBD1. This clonotype originated in a man aged 18 to 29 in good health. Some clones in this sample may be carry-over from other donors' samples. The material sequenced was naive CD4+ T cells from PBMCs. The sample's subset: CD45RA+ positively selected. CDR3 nucleotides: TGCGCCAGCAGCTGGACAGGGGGGTGGTCGAACTATGGCTACACCTTC. The encoded protein is CASSWTGGWSNYGYTF. The full variable domain, in which reference TRBV5-1 and TRBJ1-2 provide the parts outside the CDR3, is KAGVTQTPRYLIKTRGQQVTLSCSPISGHRSVSWYQQTPGQGLQFLFEYFSETQRNKGNFPGRFSGRQFSNSRSEMNVSTLELGDSALYLCASSWTGGWSNYGYTFGSGTRLTVV.